A single sample gave rise to the 14 T cell receptor beta chains below, sequenced in a study of blood T cells in healthy people across ages. The use of a sample-barcoded 5' primer and a J-beta primer mix characterized a second PCR of 7 to 11 cycles. MiXCR, run by TCRdb on the 5' RACE reads, gives a single entry per CDR3 protein. Of approximately 760,000 distinct CDR3 sequences listed, 25% were seen once; the top ten hold more than 8%. The same data also went into a second study, on T cells of mothers and their children.

Material: blood. All receptors derive from a boy aged 10-17 years in good health.

The sample holds many counts of this clonotype. The chain employs TRBV29-1 and TRBJ2-7; TRBD1 aligns across 7 bases. This CDR3 spans 14 amino acids. With 2 bases clipped from V and 1 base from J, the junction kept 5 bases outside the gene matches. CDR1 and CDR2 (germline): SQVTM, ANQGSEA. This CDR3 is CSVERDSNSYEQYF. The DNA of the CDR3 is TGCAGCGTTGAAAGGGACAGCAATTCCTACGAGCAGTACTTC.

This chain joins TRBV7-9 and TRBJ2-7; no definite D call. Matching the DNA end better, TRBJ2-1 makes the J call doubtful. From germline, CDR1 is SEHNR and CDR2 FQNEAQ (reference sequence). The CDR3 runs 12 residues. The CDR3 DNA reads as TGTGCCAGCAGCTTTAGGGCGGATGAGCAGTTCTTC. It codes for CASSFRADEQFF.

The V call is TRBV24-1, the J call TRBJ2-5, with 12 bases lining up with TRBD2. J gave up 7 bases and V 4 bases, and 6 bases lay outside the gene matches. The CDR3 loop spans 15 amino acids. Germline V gene lookup returns CDR1 KGHDR and CDR2 SFDVKD. The CDR3 bases are TGTGCCACCAGTGACCCCACTAGCGGGAGGCGGACCCAGTACTTC. It codes for CATSDPTSGRRTQYF.

The J gene is TRBJ2-5, the V gene TRBV4-2, with TRBD2 matching over 10 bases. The ends lost 4 bases at V and 7 bases at J; junction bases unmatched: 12. The CDR3 extends over 16 amino acids. Germline CDR1 and CDR2: LGHNA and YNFKEQ. CDR3 in DNA: TGTGCCAGCAGCCCCTCTAGCGGGGGCTCAAGAGGGACCCAGTACTTC. As protein: CASSPSSGGSRGTQYF.

This sequence joins TRBV5-1 and TRBJ2-1; 8 bases line up with TRBD2. Trimming at V came to 1 base and at J to 9 bases, leaving 12 bases not matched to a gene. CDR3 length: 16 residues. Germline V gene sequence: CDR1 SGHRS, CDR2 YFSETQ. The CDR3 sequence is CASSLSLAGILGEQFF. CDR3 bases: TGCGCCAGCAGCTTGAGCCTAGCGGGTATCTTAGGTGAGCAGTTCTTC.

The chain joins TRBV5-6 to TRBJ2-1; D is perhaps TRBD1 (6 bases). V gave up 5 bases and J gave up 2 bases, with 14 bases separating them. The CDR3 is 15 residues long. Germline V lookup: CDR1 SGHDT, CDR2 YYEEEE. In nucleotides, the CDR3 is TGTGCCAGCAGGGGGGCGACTTCGACCTACAATGAGCAGTTCTTC. Protein sequence: CASRGATSTYNEQFF.

The chain is built from TRBV29-1 and TRBJ1-2; D ambiguous. The CDR3 has 11 residues. V shed 6 bases and J shed 4 bases, with 9 bases lying between them. CDR1 and CDR2 from the germline V gene are SQVTM and ANQGSEA. CDR3 region: CSVRTAYGYTF. In DNA, the CDR3 is TGCAGCGTCCGGACGGCCTATGGCTACACCTTC.

The V and J genes are TRBV6-6 and TRBJ1-2; 9 bases fit TRBD1. The CDR3 sequence is 15 residues long. Trimming cost V 2 bases and J 5 bases; bases outside gene matches: 6. Germline CDR1 MNHNY, CDR2 SVGAGI (reference sequence). The CDR3 nucleotides read TGTGCCAGCAGTTACGAGGGACAGGGTAGTTATGGCTACACCTTC. Its protein product is CASSYEGQGSYGYTF.

Note on this clonotype: Compared with germline, one end of the junction differs, possibly owing to a read error. The chain is built from TRBV7-2 and TRBJ1-1, with TRBD1 identical over 9 bases. Germline V CDR1 and CDR2: SGHTA, FQGNSA. CDR3 length: 15 residues. The CDR3 region is CASSPRTGENTEAFF. The CDR3 nucleotides are TGCGCCAGCAGCCCCCGGACAGGGGAGAACACTGAAGCTTTCTTT. Drawing the rest from reference TRBV7-2 and TRBJ1-1, the complete variable domain is GAGVSQSPSNKVTEKGKDVELRCDPISGHTALYWYRQSLGQGLEFLIYFQGNSAPDKSGLPSDRFSAERTGGSVSTLTIQRTQQEDSAVYLCASSPRTGENTEAFFGQGTRLTVV.

V gene TRBV2 combines with J gene TRBJ1-5; D possibly corresponds to TRBD1 (6 bases). Germline V CDR1 and CDR2: SNHLY, FYNNEI. V lost 4 bases to trimming and J lost 1 base, with 8 bases between them. The length of the CDR3 is 14 residues. Here the CDR3 reads CASSGTESNQPQHF. DNA for the CDR3: TGTGCCAGCAGTGGGACAGAAAGCAATCAGCCCCAGCATTTT.

This chain links TRBV7-2 with TRBJ2-3, with 9 bases fitting TRBD2. Germline V CDR1 and CDR2: SGHTA, FQGNSA. This CDR3 has 18 amino acids. V lost 5 bases and J lost 0; bases outside the gene matches: 12. The CDR3 loop reads CASSHNLNLAGSTDTQYF. CDR3 bases: TGTGCCAGCAGCCATAACCTCAACCTAGCGGGGAGCACAGATACGCAGTATTTT.

V is TRBV12-3 or TRBV12-4 and J is TRBJ1-1, with D perhaps TRBD1 (5 bases). CDR3 length: 15 amino acids. V was trimmed by 3 bases and J by 5 bases, leaving 16 bases between them. The CDR3 DNA sequence: TGTGCCAGCAGTTTTGAGGGGCTGGGAGGTACTGAAGCTTTCTTT. Amino acid sequence: CASSFEGLGGTEAFF.

This clonotype turned up a few times. This chain uses TRBV7-6 with TRBJ1-1; TRBD1 is a possible D gene (6 bases). This CDR3 is 18 amino acids long. With 5 bases removed from V and 1 base from J, the gap between germline ends came to 23 bases. Looked up from germline, CDR1 is SGHVS and CDR2 is FNYEAQ. The CDR3 loop reads CASSLLVGSGHPNTEAFF. For the CDR3, the DNA is TGTGCCAGCAGCCTCCTCGTTGGGTCGGGACACCCGAACACTGAAGCTTTCTTT.

This clonotype has only a few counts. This chain joins TRBV4-3 and TRBJ2-3; 8 bases agree with TRBD2. Germline lookup yields CDR1 LGHNA and CDR2 YSLEER. The V gene end was trimmed by 1 base and the J gene end by 2 bases; junction bases not matched to a gene: 5. The CDR3 spans 16 residues. The CDR3 protein is CASSQVAGHLTDTQYF. CDR3 bases: TGCGCCAGCAGCCAAGTAGCGGGACACCTCACAGATACGCAGTATTTT.